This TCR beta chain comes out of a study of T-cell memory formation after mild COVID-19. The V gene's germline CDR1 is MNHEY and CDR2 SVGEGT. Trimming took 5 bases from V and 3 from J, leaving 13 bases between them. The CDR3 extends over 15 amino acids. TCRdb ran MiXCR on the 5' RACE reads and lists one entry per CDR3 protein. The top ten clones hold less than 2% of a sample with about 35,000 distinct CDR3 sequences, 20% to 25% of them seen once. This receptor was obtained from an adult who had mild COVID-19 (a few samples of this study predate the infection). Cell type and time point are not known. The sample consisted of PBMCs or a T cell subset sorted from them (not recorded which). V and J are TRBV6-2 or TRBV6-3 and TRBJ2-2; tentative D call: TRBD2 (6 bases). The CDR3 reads CASSRASEDTGELFF. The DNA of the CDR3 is TGTGCCAGCAGTCGGGCTAGCGAGGACACCGGGGAGCTGTTTTTT.